Each of the 7 T cell receptor beta chains below was sequenced from the same sample in a study of blood T cell repertoires in COVID-19. Profiled with immunoSEQ multiplex PCR; TCRdb holds only in-frame clones, not every one. In the table there are 200,000 to 250,000 clones, 65% to 90% of which are singletons. Sample: peripheral blood. The receptors here all came from a woman in her 70s with COVID-19, enrolled during active disease.

On this clone: The germline gene is not matched at one end of the junction; a read error may be the cause. V gene TRBV29-1 combines with J gene TRBJ1-1, with a weak D call TRBD1 (6 bases). Germline V lookup: CDR1 SQVTM, CDR2 ANQGSEA. The CDR3 is made up of 12 amino acids. Here the CDR3 DNA reads TGCAGCGTCGCTCGACGGGGGGCACAAGCGGAATTT. Amino acids: CSVARRGAQAEF.

The chain employs TRBV6-4 and TRBJ2-7; 8 positions agree with TRBD2. Germline V lookup: CDR1 MRHNA, CDR2 SNTAGT. The CDR3 runs to 22 residues. Trimming took 2 bases from V and 3 from J; bases not matched to a gene: 27. The CDR3 loop is CASSDAGWKIAGTPKRSYEQYF. As DNA, the CDR3 is TGTGCCAGCAGTGACGCCGGATGGAAGATAGCGGGGACGCCGAAGAGGAGCTACGAGCAGTACTTC.

The rearrangement links TRBV7-3 to TRBJ1-1; TRBD1 aligns across 7 bases. CDR1 is SGHTA, CDR2 FQGTGA, per germline. The V gene end was trimmed by 2 bases and the J gene end by 1 base; junction bases not matched to a gene: 1. The CDR3 runs to 14 residues. The DNA of the CDR3 is TGTGCCAGCAGCTTACAGGGGGAGAACACTGAAGCTTTCTTT. This gives the protein CASSLQGENTEAFF.

The V and J genes are TRBV11-2 and TRBJ1-1; no definite D call. V lost 1 base and J 1 base, leaving 10 bases between the germline ends. Germline V gene data show CDR1 as SGHAT and CDR2 as FQNNGV. The CDR3 spans 15 residues. The CDR3 loop reads CASSLGPGRNTEAFF. The CDR3, as DNA: TGTGCCAGCAGCTTAGGCCCAGGAAGGAACACTGAAGCTTTCTTT. The variable domain in full, completed from reference TRBV11-2 and TRBJ1-1, reads EAGVAQSPRYKIIEKRQSVAFWCNPISGHATLYWYQQILGQGPKLLIQFQNNGVVDDSQLPKDRFSAERLKGVDSTLKIQPAKLEDSAVYLCASSLGPGRNTEAFFGQGTRLTVV.

Worth noting for this clone: Other DNA sequences in the same sample also yield this CDR3. The chain employs TRBV5-5 and TRBJ1-6, with D unresolved. This CDR3 is 14 amino acids long. Trimming cost V 1 base and J 3 bases, with 5 bases left between them. Germline lookup yields CDR1 SGHKS and CDR2 YYEKEE (reference sequence). CDR3 in amino acids: CASSLTDYNSPLHF. CDR3 in DNA: TGTGCCAGCAGCTTGACAGACTATAATTCACCCCTCCACTTT.

The J gene is TRBJ1-4, the V gene TRBV7-2; TRBD1 agrees at 10 bases. The V and J ends lost 4 bases and 3 bases, in that order; junction bases with no gene match: 8. CDR1 and CDR2 from the germline V gene are SGHTA and FQGNSA. The CDR3 has 17 amino acids. The DNA for the CDR3 is TGTGCCAGCAGCTGGACTGACAGGGGGCGGTCTAATGAAAAACTGTTTTTT. Its protein is CASSWTDRGRSNEKLFF.

The chain combines TRBV19 with TRBJ1-5; maybe TRBD1 (5 bases). V was trimmed by 4 bases and J by 4 bases, leaving 14 bases between them. The germline CDR1 and CDR2 sequences are LNHDA and SQIVND (reference sequence). This CDR3 is 15 amino acids long. The DNA for the CDR3 is TGTGCCAGTAGTACGGGACGGGAGATTAATCAGCCCCAGCATTTT. Residues: CASSTGREINQPQHF. The full variable domain, its missing parts supplied by reference TRBV19 and TRBJ1-5, is DGGITQSPKYLFRKEGQNVTLSCEQNLNHDAMYWYRQDPGQGLRLIYYSQIVNDFQKGDIAEGYSVSREKKESFPLTVTSAQKNPTAFYLCASSTGREINQPQHFGDGTRLSIL.